Listed below are T cell receptor beta chains from one sample, sequenced in a study of beta chain features in type 1 diabetes. Assay: immunoSEQ multiplex PCR; the TCRdb copy retains only in-frame clones and omits some. This sample has about 360,000 clones, with around 13% found just once. Input material: naive CD4+ T cells from blood. These TCRs come from a woman aged 18-29 years with type 1 diabetes. CDR3s include the opening cysteine and the closing phenylalanine or tryptophan. The D gene is left open where the match is weak. For some rows the clone size is stated as once, few or many, or as a class when expanded; others skip it.

len,v_gene,d_gene,abundance,j_gene,CDR3nt,CDR3aa
15,TRBV5-4,TRBD2,NA,TRBJ2-1,TGTGCCAGCAGTACCGGGGGGAGCTCCTACAATGAGCAGTTCTTC,CASSTGGSSYNEQFF
14,TRBV5-1,NA,few,TRBJ1-1,TGCGCCAGCAGCTTGGAACAGATGAACACTGAAGCTTTCTTT,CASSLEQMNTEAFF
16,TRBV7-2,NA,NA,TRBJ2-3,TGTGCCAGCAGCGCCCGGGGTGGGACTAGCACAGATACGCAGTATTTT,CASSARGGTSTDTQYF
9,TRBV20-1,NA,few,TRBJ2-5,TGCAGTACTGAGGAGACCCAGTACTTC,CSTEETQYF
15,TRBV18,NA,few,TRBJ2-6,TGTGCCAGCTCACCAGCAGATTCTGGGGCCAACGTCCTGACTTTC,CASSPADSGANVLTF
14,TRBV4-1,NA,NA,TRBJ2-1,TGCGCCAGCAGCCAAAAGGACTTCCGGGGGGAGCAGTTCTTC,CASSQKDFRGEQFF
17,TRBV11-3,NA,NA,TRBJ2-7,TGTGCCAGCAGCTTAGATCATCGGCAGGGAAAGGGGTACGAGCAGTACTTC,CASSLDHRQGKGYEQYF
15,TRBV7-2,TRBD2,NA,TRBJ2-7,TGTGCCAGCAGCTTAGGGGCTAGCGGCCCCTACGAGCAGTACTTC,CASSLGASGPYEQYF
18,TRBV9,TRBD2,few,TRBJ2-2,TGTGCCAGCAGCACCGGTTCTAGCGGACTCACTCGAACCGGGGAGCTGTTTTTT,CASSTGSSGLTRTGELFF
13,TRBV19,TRBD1,NA,TRBJ2-7,TGTGCCAGTAGTGACAGGGAGATCTACGAGCAGTACTTC,CASSDREIYEQYF
14,TRBV6-5,NA,NA,TRBJ2-1,TGTGCCAGCAGTACACCGAACCAGGTCAATGAGCAGTTCTTC,CASSTPNQVNEQFF
14,TRBV5-6,TRBD1,NA,TRBJ2-2,TGTGCCAGCAGCTACAGGGGGCTGACCGGGGAGCTGTTTTTT,CASSYRGLTGELFF
14,TRBV7-2,TRBD1,few,TRBJ1-2,TGTGCCAGCAGCTTATCCGGACAGGGAAAAGGCTACACCTTC,CASSLSGQGKGYTF